A single sample is the source of the 21 T cell receptor beta chains below, sequenced in a study of blood T cell repertoires in COVID-19. Measured with immunoSEQ multiplex PCR; TCRdb has only the in-frame clones, and not every one. The sample records about 480,000 clones, 75% to 90% being singletons. Sequencing was carried out using peripheral blood. Receptors were obtained from a woman younger than 45 with acute or convalescent COVID-19.

A single count supports this clone. As DNA, the CDR3 is TGTGCCAGCAGCCAAGTTGGAACTATAGGGACATATGGCTACACCTTC. It codes for CASSQVGTIGTYGYTF. The rearrangement uses TRBV14 and TRBJ1-2; D perhaps matches TRBD1 (6 bases). This CDR3 has 16 residues. Germline loops: CDR1 SGHDN, CDR2 FVKESK. V gave up 1 base and J gave up 5 bases, with 17 bases separating them.

The V gene is TRBV7-6, the J gene TRBJ1-5; D is possibly TRBD1 (5 bases). CDR3 length equals 15 residues. Germline CDR1 SGHVS, CDR2 FNYEAQ. V was clipped by 1 base and J by 2 bases, with 9 bases between them. DNA for the CDR3: TGTGCCAGCAGCTTAGGATGGGGGGGCAATCAGCCCCAGCATTTT. It yields the protein CASSLGWGGNQPQHF.

V and J are TRBV19 and TRBJ1-5; 7 bases map to TRBD1. The CDR3 length is 16 residues. Germline loops: CDR1 LNHDA, CDR2 SQIVND (reference sequence). With 4 bases clipped from V and 0 bases from J, the junction kept 6 bases outside the gene matches. CDR3 protein: CASSRGQKYSNQPQHF. Written as DNA, the CDR3 is TGTGCCAGTAGTAGGGGACAGAAATATAGCAATCAGCCCCAGCATTTT.

The chain is built from TRBV2 and TRBJ2-1; 7 nucleotides agree with TRBD2. Per the germline V gene, CDR1 is SNHLY and CDR2 is FYNNEI. The junction had 4 bases not matched to a gene; V was cut back by 1 base and J by 4 bases. The CDR3 covers 15 residues. The CDR3 sequence: CASSEGGGGYNEQFF. The CDR3 DNA reads as TGTGCCAGCAGTGAAGGGGGGGGTGGGTACAATGAGCAGTTCTTC.

This clone has a handful of counts. The chain carries TRBV13 and TRBJ2-2, with D uncertain. The germline V gene has CDR1 PRHDT and CDR2 FYEKMQ (reference sequence). The CDR3 runs to 14 residues. Trimming took 5 bases from V and 6 from J, leaving 13 bases between them. CDR3 residues: CASSLEISAGELFF. CDR3 nucleotides: TGTGCCAGCAGCCTAGAGATTAGTGCCGGGGAGCTGTTTTTT.

This rearrangement joins TRBV9 to TRBJ2-5; weak D call: TRBD2 (7 bases). The CDR3 is 14 residues long. The germline V gene encodes CDR1 SGDLS and CDR2 YYNGEE. V lost 4 bases, J lost 4 bases, and 14 bases lay in between. The CDR3 spells CASSIRGGAETQYF. The DNA for the CDR3 is TGTGCCAGCAGCATAAGGGGGGGGGCAGAGACCCAGTACTTC.

V is TRBV13 and J is TRBJ1-6, with D possibly TRBD1 on 5 matching bases. Germline-derived CDR1 and CDR2 are PRHDT and FYEKMQ (reference sequence). This CDR3 comprises 16 residues. Trimming left V 5 bases short and J 2 bases short, with 13 bases between. The CDR3 sequence is CASSTRGDPYNSPLHF. The CDR3 nucleotides are TGTGCCAGCAGCACACGGGGGGACCCCTATAATTCACCCCTCCACTTT.

V is TRBV12-3 or TRBV12-4 and J is TRBJ1-2, with a possible D match to TRBD1 (5 bases). The CDR3 is 13 amino acids. Trimming removed 3 bases from V and 2 bases from J, with 7 bases in between. Here the CDR3 reads CASSLQGNYGYTF. The CDR3 DNA follows: TGTGCCAGCAGTTTGCAGGGAAACTATGGCTACACCTTC.

The chain couples TRBV2 to TRBJ2-2, with a weak D call TRBD2 (5 bases). CDR3 length equals 13 residues. Trimming took off 7 bases at V and 7 bases at J, with 13 bases between the two ends. CDR1 SNHLY and CDR2 FYNNEI come from the germline V gene. The CDR3 DNA is TGTGCCAGCAACCGGGAAAGGAGCGGGGAGCTGTTTTTT. Protein: CASNRERSGELFF.

The CDR3 region has the DNA TGTGCCAGTACTATCATAGCGGGGGGGACAGATACGCAGTATTTT. Residues: CASTIIAGGTDTQYF. The chain is built from TRBV19 and TRBJ2-3, with 11 bases fitting TRBD2. Germline trimming cut 7 bases from V and 3 bases from J; bases unmatched to any gene: 6. Germline lookup yields CDR1 LNHDA and CDR2 SQIVND (reference sequence). This CDR3 comprises 15 residues. The variable domain in full, with the rest retrieved from reference TRBV19 and TRBJ2-3, is DGGITQSPKYLFRKEGQNVTLSCEQNLNHDAMYWYRQDPGQGLRLIYYSQIVNDFQKGDIAEGYSVSREKKESFPLTVTSAQKNPTAFYLCASTIIAGGTDTQYFGPGTRLTVL.

This clone was seen more than once but under ten times. CDR3: CASRKETGHEQYF. The CDR3, as DNA: TGTGCCAGCAGGAAAGAGACAGGCCACGAGCAGTACTTC. The gene calls are TRBV2 and TRBJ2-7, with D maybe TRBD1 (6 bases). Germline lookup yields CDR1 SNHLY and CDR2 FYNNEI. The CDR3 spans 13 residues. V dropped 6 bases and J dropped 5 bases, with 14 bases sitting between them.

V usage is TRBV19 and J usage is TRBJ2-7, with 11 positions matching TRBD1. Looked up from germline, CDR1 is LNHDA and CDR2 is SQIVND (reference sequence). With V trimmed by 9 bases and J by 6 bases, 4 bases remained unmatched. This CDR3 is built from 12 residues. CDR3: CASRDRGSEQYF. In DNA form, the CDR3 reads TGTGCCAGCCGGGACAGGGGGTCCGAGCAGTACTTC.

J is TRBJ2-3 and V is TRBV9; 7 bases align to TRBD2. Trimming took 7 bases from V and 2 from J; bases not matched to a gene: 4. Germline CDR1 is SGDLS and CDR2 is YYNGEE. The CDR3 consists of 13 residues. CDR3 bases: TGTGCCAGCTCGGGGGGACCCACAGATACGCAGTATTTT. It translates to CASSGGPTDTQYF.

In nucleotides, the CDR3 is TGTGCCAGCAGCTTGGGGGCGGGAGAGACCCAGTACTTC. This codes for CASSLGAGETQYF. The chain combines TRBV5-6 with TRBJ2-5; maybe TRBD2 (5 bases). The V end lost 0 bases, the J end lost 4 bases, and 7 bases lay between the germline ends. Germline V gene lookup returns CDR1 SGHDT and CDR2 YYEEEE. The CDR3 is made up of 13 amino acids.

The V and J genes are TRBV7-2 and TRBJ1-2, with TRBD1 matching 9 bases. V lost 4 bases and J lost 8; bases outside the gene matches: 11. CDR1 and CDR2 (germline): SGHTA, FQGNSA. This CDR3 region has 15 residues. The DNA for the CDR3 is TGTGCCAGCAGCTACTCGACAGGGGGATTCGGGGGCTACACCTTC. Its translation: CASSYSTGGFGGYTF. Together with reference TRBV7-2 and TRBJ1-2, the CDR3 gives the full variable domain: GAGVSQSPSNKVTEKGKDVELRCDPISGHTALYWYRQSLGQGLEFLIYFQGNSAPDKSGLPSDRFSAERTGGSVSTLTIQRTQQEDSAVYLCASSYSTGGFGGYTFGSGTRLTVV.

This chain connects TRBV24-1 to TRBJ2-7; D is unresolved. V lost 11 bases and J lost 3, with 16 bases in between. Germline V gives CDR1 KGHDR, CDR2 SFDVKD. The CDR3 spans 13 residues. The CDR3 loop reads CAKTRPINYEQYF. CDR3 nucleotide sequence: TGTGCCAAGACGAGGCCCATAAACTACGAGCAGTACTTC.

The chain employs TRBV9 and TRBJ2-2; D remains unclear. Trimming shortened V by 2 bases and J by 2 bases, and 4 bases separated the two germline ends. CDR1 is SGDLS and CDR2 is YYNGEE in the germline V gene. The CDR3 sequence is 13 residues long. Written as DNA, the CDR3 is TGTGCCAGCAGCGTTTCAAACACCGGGGAGCTGTTTTTT. Translated, it gives CASSVSNTGELFF.

This chain connects TRBV28 to TRBJ2-7, with 7 bases matching TRBD1. J lost 4 bases, V lost 11 bases, and 11 bases had no gene match. The CDR3 length is 13 residues. The germline CDR1 and CDR2 sequences are MDHEN and SYDVKM. The CDR3, as DNA: TGTGCCGGAAGACAGGGCTTCGGGTACGAGCAGTACTTC. Encoded protein: CAGRQGFGYEQYF.

The chain combines TRBV13 with TRBJ1-2; 8 nucleotides line up with TRBD1. This CDR3 contains 12 residues. V was pared by 5 bases and J by 8 bases, with 4 bases of the junction left unmatched. Germline V gene lookup returns CDR1 PRHDT and CDR2 FYEKMQ (reference sequence). The CDR3 loop reads CASSPTGDGYTF. The CDR3 coding sequence is TGTGCCAGCAGCCCGACAGGGGACGGCTACACCTTC.

This chain connects TRBV11-2 to TRBJ2-1; weak D call: TRBD1 (6 bases). CDR3 size: 14 residues. With 5 bases removed from V and 8 bases from J, the gap between germline ends came to 16 bases. The germline V gene encodes CDR1 SGHAT and CDR2 FQNNGV. The CDR3 DNA reads as TGTGCCAGCAGCACCTGGACAGTTGGAGATGAGCAGTTCTTC. Translation gives CASSTWTVGDEQFF.

The chain links TRBV5-8 to TRBJ2-1; 8 bases agree with TRBD2. CDR3 length: 16 amino acids. V gave up 1 base and J gave up 9 bases; unmatched junction bases: 12. Germline V gene sequence: CDR1 SGHTS, CDR2 YDEGEE. The CDR3 DNA follows: TGTGCCAGCAGCTTGAACGGGAGGGCTGCGTTCGGTGAGCAGTTCTTC. Translation: CASSLNGRAAFGEQFF.